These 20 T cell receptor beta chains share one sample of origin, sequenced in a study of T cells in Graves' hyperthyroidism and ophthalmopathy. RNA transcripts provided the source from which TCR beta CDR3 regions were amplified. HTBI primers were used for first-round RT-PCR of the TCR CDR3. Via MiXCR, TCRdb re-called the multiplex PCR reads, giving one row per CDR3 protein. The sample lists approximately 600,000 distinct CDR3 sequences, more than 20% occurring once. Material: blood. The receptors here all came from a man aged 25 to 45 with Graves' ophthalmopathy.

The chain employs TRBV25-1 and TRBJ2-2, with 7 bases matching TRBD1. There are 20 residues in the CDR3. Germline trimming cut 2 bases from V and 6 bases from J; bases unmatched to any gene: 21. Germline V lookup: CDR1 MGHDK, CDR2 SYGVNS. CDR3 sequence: CASSELKGQTHPTWAGELFF. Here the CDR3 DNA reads TGTGCCAGCAGTGAACTAAAGGGACAGACGCACCCAACGTGGGCCGGGGAGCTGTTTTTT. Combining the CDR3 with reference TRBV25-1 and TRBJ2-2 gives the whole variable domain EADIYQTPRYLVIGTGKKITLECSQTMGHDKMYWYQQDPGMELHLIHYSYGVNSTEKGDLSSESTVSRIRTEHFPLTLESARPSHTSQYLCASSELKGQTHPTWAGELFFGEGSRLTVL.

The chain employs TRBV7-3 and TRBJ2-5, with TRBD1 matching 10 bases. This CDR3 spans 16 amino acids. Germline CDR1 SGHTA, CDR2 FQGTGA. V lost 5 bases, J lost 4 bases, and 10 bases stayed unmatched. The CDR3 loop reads CASSPTRDRGRETQYF. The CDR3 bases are TGTGCCAGCAGCCCAACTCGGGACAGGGGACGAGAGACCCAGTACTTC.

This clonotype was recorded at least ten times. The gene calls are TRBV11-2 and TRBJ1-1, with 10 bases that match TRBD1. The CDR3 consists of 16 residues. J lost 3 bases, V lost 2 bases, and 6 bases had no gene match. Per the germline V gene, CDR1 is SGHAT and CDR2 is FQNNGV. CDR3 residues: CASSLPRQGADTEAFF. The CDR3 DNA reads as TGTGCCAGCAGCTTACCTCGACAGGGGGCGGACACTGAAGCTTTCTTT.

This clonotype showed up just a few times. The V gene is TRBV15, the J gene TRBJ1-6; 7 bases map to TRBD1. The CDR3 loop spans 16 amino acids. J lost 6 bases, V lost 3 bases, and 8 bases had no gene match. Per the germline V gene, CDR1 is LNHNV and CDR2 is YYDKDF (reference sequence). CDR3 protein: CATSSEEGALNSPLHF. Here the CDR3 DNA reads TGTGCCACCAGCAGTGAGGAGGGGGCGCTTAATTCACCCCTCCACTTT.

In nucleotides, the CDR3 is TGTGCCAGCAGCGTTGGCGAAGCGCTTGTCTCCTACGAGCAGTACTTC. Amino acid sequence: CASSVGEALVSYEQYF. V is TRBV9 and J is TRBJ2-7; no reliable D call. This CDR3 is 16 amino acids long. V lost 2 bases and J 0 bases, leaving 15 bases between the germline ends. Germline loops: CDR1 SGDLS, CDR2 YYNGEE.

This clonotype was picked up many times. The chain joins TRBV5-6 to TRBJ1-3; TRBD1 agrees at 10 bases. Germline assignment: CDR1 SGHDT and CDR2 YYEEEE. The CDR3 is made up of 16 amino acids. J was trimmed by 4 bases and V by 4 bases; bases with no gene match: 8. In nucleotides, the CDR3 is TGTGCCAGCAGCGCGGGGGGACAGGGGACCGGAAACACCATATATTTT. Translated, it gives CASSAGGQGTGNTIYF.

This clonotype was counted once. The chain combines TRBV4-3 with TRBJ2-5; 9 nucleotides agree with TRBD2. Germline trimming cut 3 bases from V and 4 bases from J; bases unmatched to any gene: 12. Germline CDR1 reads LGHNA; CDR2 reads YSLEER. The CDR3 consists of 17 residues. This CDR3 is CASSQDHSGRSGETQYF. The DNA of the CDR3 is TGCGCCAGCAGCCAGGATCATAGCGGGAGATCCGGAGAGACCCAGTACTTC.

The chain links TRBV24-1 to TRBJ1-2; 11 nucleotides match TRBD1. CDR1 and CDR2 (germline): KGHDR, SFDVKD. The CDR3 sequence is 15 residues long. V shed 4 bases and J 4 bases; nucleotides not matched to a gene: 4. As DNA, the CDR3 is TGTGCCACCAGTGACCCCGGGACAGGGGGCTATGGCTACACCTTC. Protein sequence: CATSDPGTGGYGYTF.

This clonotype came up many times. CDR3 residues: CASQITGRGLTEAFF. In DNA form, the CDR3 reads TGTGCCAGCCAAATTACGGGACGGGGATTGACTGAAGCTTTCTTT. The J gene is TRBJ1-1, the V gene TRBV14; tentative D call: TRBD1 (5 bases). V was shortened by 8 bases and J by 5 bases, with 21 bases between the two germline ends. CDR1 is SGHDN, CDR2 FVKESK, per germline. This CDR3 has 15 residues. The variable domain in full, completed from reference TRBV14 and TRBJ1-1, reads EAGVTQFPSHSVIEKGQTVTLRCDPISGHDNLYWYRRVMGKEIKFLLHFVKESKQDESGMPNNRFLAERTGGTYSTLKVQPAELEDSGVYFCASQITGRGLTEAFFGQGTRLTVV.

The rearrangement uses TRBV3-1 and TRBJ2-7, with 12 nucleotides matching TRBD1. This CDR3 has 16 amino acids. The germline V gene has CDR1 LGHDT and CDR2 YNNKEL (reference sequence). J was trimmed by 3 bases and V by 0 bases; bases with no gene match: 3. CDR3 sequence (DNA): TGTGCCAGCAGCCAAGAAGGGACAGGGGGCTTCTACGAGCAGTACTTC. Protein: CASSQEGTGGFYEQYF.

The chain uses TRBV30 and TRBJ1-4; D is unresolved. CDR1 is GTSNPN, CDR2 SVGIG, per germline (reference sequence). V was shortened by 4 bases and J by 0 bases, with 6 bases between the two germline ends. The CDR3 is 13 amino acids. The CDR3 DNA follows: TGTGCCTGGACTCCTGCAACTAATGAAAAACTGTTTTTT. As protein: CAWTPATNEKLFF.

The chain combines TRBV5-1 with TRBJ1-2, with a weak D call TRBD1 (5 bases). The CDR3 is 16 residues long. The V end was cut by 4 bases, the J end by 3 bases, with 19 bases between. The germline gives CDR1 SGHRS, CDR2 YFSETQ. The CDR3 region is CASSPTPALRDYGYTF. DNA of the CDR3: TGCGCCAGCAGCCCGACACCCGCTCTCAGGGACTATGGCTACACCTTC.

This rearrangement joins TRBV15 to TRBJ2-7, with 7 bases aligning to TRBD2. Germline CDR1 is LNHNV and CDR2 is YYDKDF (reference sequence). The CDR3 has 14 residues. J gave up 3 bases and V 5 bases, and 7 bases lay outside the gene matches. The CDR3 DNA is TGTGCCACCAGCCCCCGGGACTATAACTACGAGCAGTACTTC. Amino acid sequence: CATSPRDYNYEQYF.

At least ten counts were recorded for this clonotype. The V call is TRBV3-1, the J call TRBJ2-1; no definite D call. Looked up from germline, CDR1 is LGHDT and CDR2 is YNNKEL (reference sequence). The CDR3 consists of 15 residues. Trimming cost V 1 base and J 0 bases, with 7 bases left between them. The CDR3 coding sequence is TGTGCCAGCAGCCAAGTTGGCAGCTCCTACAATGAGCAGTTCTTC. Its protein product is CASSQVGSSYNEQFF.

CDR3 nucleotides: TGCAGCGTTGGGGCGGGAGGGCCTAATGAGCAGTACTTC. It yields the protein CSVGAGGPNEQYF. This rearrangement joins TRBV29-1 to TRBJ2-1; TRBD2 aligns across 9 bases. The end of the DNA aligns better with TRBJ2-7, so the J call may be wrong. This CDR3 has 13 amino acids. Germline loops: CDR1 SQVTM, CDR2 ANQGSEA.

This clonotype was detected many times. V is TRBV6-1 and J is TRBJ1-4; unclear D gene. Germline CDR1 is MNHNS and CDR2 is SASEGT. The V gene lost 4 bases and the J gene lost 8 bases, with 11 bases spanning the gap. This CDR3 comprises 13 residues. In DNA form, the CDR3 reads TGTGCCAGCAGTGGGAACTACTTCGAAAAACTGTTTTTT. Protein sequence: CASSGNYFEKLFF.

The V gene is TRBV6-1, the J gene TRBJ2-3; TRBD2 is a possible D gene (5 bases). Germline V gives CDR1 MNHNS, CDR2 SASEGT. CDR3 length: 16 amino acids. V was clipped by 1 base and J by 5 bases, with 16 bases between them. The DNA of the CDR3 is TGTGCCAGCAGTGAAGGAGGGCCAGGCTTTGGAGATACGCAGTATTTT. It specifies CASSEGGPGFGDTQYF.

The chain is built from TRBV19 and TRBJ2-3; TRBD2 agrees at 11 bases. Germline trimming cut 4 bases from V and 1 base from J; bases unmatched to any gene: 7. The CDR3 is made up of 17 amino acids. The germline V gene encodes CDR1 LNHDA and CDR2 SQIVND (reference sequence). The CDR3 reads CASSRASGRIRTDTQYF. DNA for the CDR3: TGTGCCAGTAGTAGGGCTAGCGGGAGGATTCGCACAGATACGCAGTATTTT.

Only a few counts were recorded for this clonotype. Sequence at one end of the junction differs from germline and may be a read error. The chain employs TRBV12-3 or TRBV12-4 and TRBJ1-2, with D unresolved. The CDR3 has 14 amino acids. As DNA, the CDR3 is TGTACCAGCAGCCCCTTAGCGGGAATTGATGGCTACACCTTC. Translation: CTSSPLAGIDGYTF.

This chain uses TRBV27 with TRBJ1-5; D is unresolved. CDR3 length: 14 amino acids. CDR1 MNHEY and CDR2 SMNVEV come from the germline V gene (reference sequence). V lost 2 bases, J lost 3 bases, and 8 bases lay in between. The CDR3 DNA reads TGTGCCAGCAGTTTAGTTAGGGACAATCAGCCCCAGCATTTT. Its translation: CASSLVRDNQPQHF.